Each of the 17 T cell receptor beta chains below was sequenced from the same sample in a study of blood T cell repertoires in COVID-19. Profiling relied on immunoSEQ multiplex PCR, and the TCRdb table lists in-frame clones only, not all of them. The table lists tens of thousands of clones, about nine tenths of them singletons, with about 3% in the top ten. Sequencing used peripheral blood. The receptor set was obtained from a woman in her fifties or sixties with active or convalescent COVID-19.

Turning to this clone: Other DNA sequences from this sample encode an identical CDR3 as well. The rearrangement links TRBV7-2 to TRBJ2-7; no firm D call. CDR3 length equals 12 residues. In germline, CDR1 is SGHTA, CDR2 FQGNSA. V lost 4 bases, J lost 0 bases, and 4 bases lay in between. The CDR3 loop reads CASSSSSYEQYF. The CDR3 region has the DNA TGTGCCAGCAGCTCCAGCTCCTACGAGCAGTACTTC.

This clone has more than one count but fewer than ten. The V gene is TRBV5-8, the J gene TRBJ1-3; 7 nucleotides line up with TRBD1. Trimming cost V 5 bases and J 4 bases; bases outside gene matches: 3. Germline values: CDR1 SGHTS, CDR2 YDEGEE. This CDR3 is built from 13 residues. The CDR3 here is CASSLGQGNTIYF. Written as DNA, the CDR3 is TGTGCCAGCAGTCTGGGACAGGGAAACACCATATATTTT.

This sequence joins TRBV18 and TRBJ1-2; D is uncertain. Trimming removed 3 bases at V and 8 bases at J, with 16 bases between. The CDR3 contains 14 residues. Germline CDR1 KGHSH, CDR2 LQKENI. The CDR3 DNA is TGTGCCAGCTCACCGAGGAATGCCGGCGACGGCTACACCTTC. It encodes CASSPRNAGDGYTF.

CDR3 residues: CASSYGRVDTEAFF. Written as DNA, the CDR3 is TGTGCCAGCAGTTACGGCAGGGTGGACACTGAAGCTTTCTTT. The rearrangement links TRBV6-5 to TRBJ1-1; possible D gene TRBD1, 5 bases. The CDR3 has 14 residues. Germline values: CDR1 MNHEY, CDR2 SVGAGI. Trimming removed 2 bases from V and 3 bases from J, with 10 bases in between.

Only a few counts were recorded for this clone. The rearrangement links TRBV3-1 (or the pseudogene TRBV3-2) to TRBJ1-5, with a possible D match to TRBD1 (6 bases). The CDR3 spans 15 residues. Trimming removed 0 bases at V and 4 bases at J, with 10 bases between. The germline V gene encodes CDR1 LGHDT and CDR2 YNNKEL (reference sequence). CDR3 loop: CASSQDRTENQPQHF. CDR3 DNA sequence: TGTGCCAGCAGCCAAGATCGGACAGAAAATCAGCCCCAGCATTTT.

The genes are TRBV29-1 and TRBJ2-3; no definite D call. The CDR3 is 16 residues long. Germline-derived CDR1 and CDR2 are SQVTM and ANQGSEA. Trimming pared 0 bases from V and 0 bases from J, leaving 13 bases between. The DNA for the CDR3 is TGCAGCGTTGAAGATCTAGGTAGTTCTAGCACAGATACGCAGTATTTT. Protein: CSVEDLGSSSTDTQYF.

On this clone itself: Other DNA sequences in the sample encode the same CDR3. V is TRBV5-1 and J is TRBJ2-6; D uncertain. This CDR3 region has 15 residues. Germline CDR1 is SGHRS and CDR2 is YFSETQ. Trimming took off 0 bases at V and 0 bases at J, with 4 bases between the two ends. CDR3 bases: TGCGCCAGCAGCTTGGTTATCTCTGGGGCCAACGTCCTGACTTTC. Its protein is CASSLVISGANVLTF.

This clone occurred many times. The chain employs TRBV15 and TRBJ1-4, with 7 bases lining up with TRBD1. CDR1 is LNHNV and CDR2 is YYDKDF in the germline V gene (reference sequence). The CDR3 covers 17 residues. V was clipped by 3 bases and J by 4 bases; unmatched bases: 11. For the CDR3, the DNA is TGTGCCACCAGCAGTTACGGATCCGGGACAGTTAATGAAAAACTGTTTTTT. Residues: CATSSYGSGTVNEKLFF.

The chain joins TRBV9 to TRBJ1-1; D may be TRBD1 (6 bases). This CDR3 region has 15 residues. Germline V CDR1 and CDR2: SGDLS, YYNGEE. With 2 bases removed from V and 0 bases from J, the gap between germline ends came to 11 bases. The CDR3 here is CASSVTTGLNTEAFF. The CDR3 coding sequence is TGTGCCAGCAGCGTCACGACAGGCCTGAACACTGAAGCTTTCTTT.

The J gene is TRBJ1-3, the V gene TRBV29-1, with D possibly matching TRBD1 (5 bases). The length of the CDR3 is 15 residues. Per the germline V gene, CDR1 is SQVTM and CDR2 is ANQGSEA. Trimming left V 7 bases short and J 2 bases short, with 18 bases between. The CDR3 coding sequence is TGCAGCGCACAATCTACGTGGGGGGCTGGAAACACCATATATTTT. Translated: CSAQSTWGAGNTIYF.

The rearrangement joins TRBV2 to TRBJ2-4, with a weak D call TRBD1 (7 bases). CDR1 and CDR2 (germline): SNHLY, FYNNEI. The length of the CDR3 is 15 residues. With 4 bases removed from V and 0 bases from J, the gap between germline ends came to 10 bases. The CDR3 here is CASSGQGLAKNIQYF. Here the CDR3 DNA reads TGTGCCAGCAGTGGACAGGGACTAGCCAAAAACATTCAGTACTTC.

The rearrangement uses TRBV7-2 and TRBJ1-2; D is possibly TRBD1 (5 bases). V was pared by 6 bases and J by 6 bases, with 20 bases between. Germline V gene data show CDR1 as SGHTA and CDR2 as FQGNSA. CDR3 length: 15 amino acids. The CDR3 DNA reads TGTGCCAGCAGTCCCGCCTCAGGGAGGGGAGATGGCTACACCTTC. Translated: CASSPASGRGDGYTF.

The CDR3 spells CASSWDSSQFF. DNA of the CDR3: TGTGCCAGCAGCTGGGACAGTTCTCAGTTCTTC. The gene calls are TRBV5-5 and TRBJ2-1; the match to TRBD1 covers 7 bases. Losses at the gene ends were 3 bases for V and 13 bases for J; bases not matched to a gene: 4. The CDR3 loop spans 11 amino acids. Looked up from germline, CDR1 is SGHKS and CDR2 is YYEKEE (reference sequence).

This chain uses TRBV4-2 with TRBJ2-7; 7 bases are a match to TRBD1. J lost 0 bases, V lost 4 bases, and 3 bases had no gene match. CDR1 and CDR2 from the germline V gene are LGHNA and YNFKEQ. This CDR3 has 14 residues. The CDR3 DNA reads as TGTGCCAGCAGCCCATCAGGGGGCTCCTACGAGCAGTACTTC. Its protein product is CASSPSGGSYEQYF.

CDR3 region: CASSIRTGSYSPLHF. CDR3 coding DNA: TGTGCCAGCAGCATCCGGACAGGTTCTTATTCACCCCTCCACTTT. V usage is TRBV3-1 (or the pseudogene TRBV3-2) and J usage is TRBJ1-6; 7 nucleotides agree with TRBD1. This CDR3 has 15 residues. V gave up 5 bases and J gave up 8 bases; unmatched junction bases: 9. CDR1 is LGHDT and CDR2 is YNNKEL in the germline V gene (reference sequence).

This rearrangement joins TRBV12-3 or TRBV12-4 to TRBJ2-5; D not resolved. Trimming cost V 6 bases and J 2 bases, with 10 bases left between them. The CDR3 loop spans 13 amino acids. In nucleotides, the CDR3 is TGTGCCAGCAGATACAGAGAGCAAGAGACCCAGTACTTC. It specifies CASRYREQETQYF.

This chain joins TRBV29-1 and TRBJ2-6; 11 bases are a match to TRBD2. The V gene end was trimmed by 8 bases and the J gene end by 12 bases; junction bases not matched to a gene: 9. CDR3 length: 13 amino acids. Germline V gene sequence: CDR1 SQVTM, CDR2 ANQGSEA. CDR3 loop: CSIYTSGGGVLTF. In DNA form, the CDR3 reads TGCAGCATCTATACTAGCGGGGGAGGCGTCCTGACTTTC.